This entry lists 3 T cell receptor beta chains sequenced from one sample in a study of T cell repertoires in cytomegalovirus infection. Their antigens are not known. TCRdb recomputed calls from the reads with MiXCR, one row per CDR3 protein. The repertoire consists of a few hundred thousand distinct CDR3 sequences, with 33% occurring once and the leading ten covering roughly a sixth. Sequenced material: cultured PBMCs, taken from culture after CMV antigen stimulation. These receptors all come from a human donor in good health (CMV status not recorded). Some clones in this sample may be carry-over from other donors' samples.

The rearrangement joins TRBV7-9 to TRBJ2-1; 11 positions match TRBD2. J was trimmed by 6 bases and V by 6 bases; bases with no gene match: 7. The germline V gene has CDR1 SEHNR and CDR2 FQNEAQ (reference sequence). The CDR3 totals 15 residues. The CDR3 loop reads CASSSGLAEGNEQFF. Here the CDR3 DNA reads TGTGCCAGCAGTTCGGGACTAGCGGAGGGCAATGAGCAGTTCTTC.

This sequence joins TRBV7-2 and TRBJ1-1; D perhaps matches TRBD1 (6 bases). Germline-derived CDR1 and CDR2 are SGHTA and FQGNSA. The V gene lost 8 bases and the J gene lost 2 bases, with 21 bases spanning the gap. The CDR3 is made up of 16 amino acids. The CDR3 reads CASQAGGGFANTEAFF. The DNA of the CDR3 is TGTGCCAGCCAGGCGGGGGGCGGATTCGCCAACACTGAAGCTTTCTTT.

The sample holds many counts of this clonotype. The V gene is TRBV7-2, the J gene TRBJ2-7; D is perhaps TRBD2 (6 bases). CDR1 SGHTA and CDR2 FQGNSA come from the germline V gene. The V gene lost 3 bases and the J gene lost 2 bases, with 11 bases spanning the gap. This CDR3 is 14 amino acids long. The CDR3 coding sequence is TGTGCCAGCAGCTTTGGCGGGGCCGCCTACGAGCAGTACTTC. Translation gives CASSFGGAAYEQYF.